A single sample is the source of the 2 T cell receptor beta chains below, sequenced in a study of blood T cell repertoires in COVID-19. Data came from immunoSEQ multiplex PCR; TCRdb stores just in-frame clones and leaves some out. The sample contains around 270,000 clones, roughly 86% of which appear only once. Specimen: peripheral blood. The receptors here all came from a woman aged 45-59 years with acute or convalescent COVID-19.

This clone was recorded once. This sequence joins TRBV28 and TRBJ2-7, with D possibly being TRBD1 (6 bases). The CDR3 runs to 13 residues. Deletions cut 6 bases from V and 3 bases from J, with 12 bases between. Germline V gene lookup returns CDR1 MDHEN and CDR2 SYDVKM. For the CDR3, the DNA is TGTGCCAGCAGCGGGGACACCATCTACGAGCAGTACTTC. Protein product: CASSGDTIYEQYF.

This clone appeared a single time. The chain couples TRBV6-6 to TRBJ2-2; TRBD2 aligns across 8 bases. CDR3 length: 16 amino acids. The germline V gene encodes CDR1 MNHNY and CDR2 SVGAGI (reference sequence). With 6 bases clipped from V and 4 bases from J, the junction kept 10 bases outside the gene matches. CDR3 DNA sequence: TGTGCCAGCAGGGATCCCGGGAGGGTCGGCACCGGGGAGCTGTTTTTT. This encodes CASRDPGRVGTGELFF.